This T cell receptor (beta chain) was captured by sequencing in a study of cytomegalovirus exposure and HLA in healthy donors. About the study: In an earlier analysis, approximately 120 million unique TCR beta sequences were found from some 200 million T cells. Study-wide results and caveats: Rarity held for most TCR sequences, but there were some public TCRs that occurred in many donors.

Amplification used 60 Vbeta primers and 13 Jbeta primers. Method: immunoSEQ multiplex PCR; TCRdb's copy keeps in-frame clones and lacks some. This sample yields 200,000 or so clones, of which approximately 82% are seen a single time; roughly 2% belongs to the top ten. This clone has a single count. The antigen remains undetermined. Other DNA sequences in the sample encode the same CDR3. Trimming cost V 5 bases and J 1 base, with 4 bases left between them. Per germline, CDR1 MRHNA and CDR2 SNTAGT. This CDR3 contains 12 residues. Sequenced: PBMCs. This chain uses TRBV6-4 with TRBJ2-3, with D uncertain. This clonotype was sampled from a woman aged 18-29 years in good health and CMV-seropositive. The CDR3 DNA reads TGTGCCAGCAGTCCCGGCACAGATACGCAGTATTTT. It encodes CASSPGTDTQYF.